Given below is one T cell receptor beta chain in context. CDR1 is DFQATT, CDR2 SNEGSKA, per germline (reference sequence). V was clipped by 3 bases and J by 8 bases; unmatched bases: 4. CDR3 length equals 13 residues. The sample belongs to a study of T cell responses to AZD1222 COVID-19 vaccine. Repertoires were generated with immunoSEQ multiplex PCR, while TCRdb's copy carries only in-frame clones and drops some. The table has around 81,000 clones, roughly 80% seen once. The source material was peripheral blood, sampled on day 0 of AZD1222 vaccination. V is TRBV20-1 and J is TRBJ1-6, with 7 nucleotides matching TRBD1. The TCR sequence derives from an adult in good health. CDR3 sequence reads: CSASDRDYSPLHF. The CDR3 nucleotides are TGCAGTGCTAGTGACAGGGACTATTCACCCCTCCACTTT.